This is a list of T cell receptor beta chains from one sample in a study of early T cells in non-severe SARS-CoV-2 infection. TCRdb itself ran the 5' RACE reads through MiXCR, one entry per CDR3 protein. Found here are roughly 42,000 distinct CDR3 sequences, about 12% of them singletons; the top ten hold approximately 16%. The sample consisted of whole blood. The receptor source for this set is an adult who was a healthcare worker with PCR-confirmed SARS-CoV-2 infection or an uninfected control (not recorded which). Each CDR3 is given with its conserved first and last residue. The D gene is left open where the match is weak. Some rows have no size entry. The others give once, few or many, or a class for an expanded clone.

>NA|TRBV7-2|TRBJ1-2|TRBD1
TGTGCCAGCAGCCAGGGACAGACCACTAACTATGGCTACACCTTC
CASSQGQTTNYGYTF
>few|TRBV4-1|TRBJ1-2|TRBD1
TGCGCCAGCAGCAAGCCGGGACAGCCCATCTACACCTTC
CASSKPGQPIYTF
>NA|TRBV3-1|TRBJ2-5|TRBD1
TGTGCCAGCAGCCAAGTGGAAGGGGGCCTTAAGAGACCCCAGTACTTC
CASSQVEGGLKRPQYF
>few|TRBV6-2/TRBV6-3|TRBJ1-1|NA
TGTGCCAGCAAAAGGATGAACACTGAAGCTTTCTTT
CASKRMNTEAFF
>many|TRBV6-1|TRBJ1-1|NA
TGTGCCAGCAGTGAAGCAGGGAGAACTGAAGCTTTCTTT
CASSEAGRTEAFF
>many|TRBV7-6|TRBJ2-1|NA
TGTGCCAGCAGCTTATCAGGGCCAACCTACAATGAGCAGTTCTTC
CASSLSGPTYNEQFF
>few|TRBV7-3|TRBJ2-2|TRBD2
TGTGCCAGCAACTCCGGAGGTGGGACTAGCGGGAGGACCGGGGAGCTGTTTTTT
CASNSGGGTSGRTGELFF
>NA|TRBV10-1|TRBJ2-7|TRBD2
TGCGCCAGCAGTTGTAGCGGGGCTAGCTCCTACGAGCAGTACTTC
CASSCSGASSYEQYF
>few|TRBV3-2|TRBJ2-5|NA
TGTGCCAGCAGCCACGAGACCCAGTACTTC
CASSHETQYF
>NA|TRBV6-5|TRBJ1-1|NA
TGTGCCAGCAGTTTGGACAACGGACGACGTAACACTGAAGCTTTCTTT
CASSLDNGRRNTEAFF
>NA|TRBV28|TRBJ2-3|TRBD2
TGTGCCAGCAGTTCGACTAGCGGGAGGGATCCAGATACGCAGTATTTT
CASSSTSGRDPDTQYF
>few|TRBV20-1|TRBJ2-3|TRBD2
TGCAGTATACCGGCGGGAGTAGGGGATACGCAGTATTTT
CSIPAGVGDTQYF